Below are 24 T cell receptor beta chains sequenced from a single sample in a study of post-analysis software for immune sequencing data. General study points: Roughly five TRBV segments appeared more often in patients than in controls, and TRBV5-6, TRBV5-1 and TRBV20-1 were among these.

Their antigens remain unidentified. Sequencing libraries made from TCR beta cDNA carried unique molecular identifiers. TCRdb reprocessed the PCR reads with MiXCR, giving one entry per CDR3 protein. This sample has under 650,000 distinct CDR3 sequences, with about 40% found just once. Sequences were obtained from blood. These TCRs come from a girl aged 10-17 years with multiple sclerosis.

This clonotype was seen more than once but under ten times. The chain has TRBV7-9 and TRBJ1-2, with unresolved D. This CDR3 contains 12 residues. Germline V gene data show CDR1 as SEHNR and CDR2 as FQNEAQ (reference sequence). V was shortened by 8 bases and J by 5 bases, with 12 bases between the two germline ends. CDR3 DNA: TGTGCCAGCTTGCGAGGATGGTATGGCTACACCTTC. Its protein product is CASLRGWYGYTF.

The chain combines TRBV5-6 with TRBJ2-1, with TRBD2 matching 9 bases. Germline V lookup: CDR1 SGHDT, CDR2 YYEEEE. CDR3 length equals 15 residues. With 0 bases clipped from V and 8 bases from J, the junction kept 6 bases outside the gene matches. The CDR3, as DNA: TGTGCCAGCAGCTTGGTAGCGGGAGTGCACCATGAGCAGTTCTTC. Amino acids: CASSLVAGVHHEQFF. Using reference TRBV5-6 and TRBJ2-1 for the parts outside the CDR3, the full variable domain is DAGVTQSPTHLIKTRGQQVTLRCSPKSGHDTVSWYQQALGQGPQFIFQYYEEEERQRGNFPDRFSGHQFPNYSSELNVNALLLGDSALYLCASSLVAGVHHEQFFGPGTRLTVL.

This clonotype appeared a few times. V is TRBV5-1 and J is TRBJ2-7, with a tentative D call TRBD2 (5 bases). V was cut by 0 bases and J by 7 bases, with 11 bases left in between. The germline gives CDR1 SGHRS, CDR2 YFSETQ. The CDR3 has 13 residues. CDR3 DNA sequence: TGCGCCAGCAGCTTGGCGGCACCGGGAGAGCAGTACTTC. Translation: CASSLAAPGEQYF. Full variable domain (rest looked up from reference TRBV5-1 and TRBJ2-7): KAGVTQTPRYLIKTRGQQVTLSCSPISGHRSVSWYQQTPGQGLQFLFEYFSETQRNKGNFPGRFSGRQFSNSRSEMNVSTLELGDSALYLCASSLAAPGEQYFGPGTRLTVT.

The chain is built from TRBV10-3 and TRBJ2-3; 9 bases map to TRBD2. The germline gives CDR1 ENHRY, CDR2 SYGVKD. This CDR3 region has 16 residues. J was trimmed by 3 bases and V by 8 bases; bases with no gene match: 12. CDR3 in DNA: TGTGCCATCGGCATTCGTCAGCGGGAGGTTACAGATACGCAGTATTTT. This sequence encodes CAIGIRQREVTDTQYF.

This clonotype has just a few counts. Here the CDR3 DNA reads TGTGCCATCAGTGAGGAGGTTTCCTACAATGAGCAGTTCTTC. Translated: CAISEEVSYNEQFF. This chain uses TRBV10-3 with TRBJ2-1; D gene ambiguous. Germline CDR1 and CDR2: ENHRY and SYGVKD. Trimming cost V 2 bases and J 1 base, with 6 bases left between them. The CDR3 spans 14 residues.

This chain joins TRBV7-8 and TRBJ2-2; D not certain. Germline CDR1 reads SGHVS; CDR2 reads FQNEAQ. V was trimmed by 6 bases and J by 2 bases, leaving 7 bases between them. The CDR3 spans 13 residues. The CDR3 coding sequence is TGTGCCAGCAGTTATACTAACACCGGGGAGCTGTTTTTT. Protein product: CASSYTNTGELFF.

In its sample, this clonotype was seen a few times. The CDR3 nucleotides read TGTGCCAGCAGCCTTCGGAACACTGAAGCTTTCTTT. Protein product: CASSLRNTEAFF. This chain uses TRBV12-3 or TRBV12-4 with TRBJ1-1; no reliable D call. The length of the CDR3 is 12 residues. Deletions cut 6 bases from V and 1 base from J, with 6 bases between.

The chain carries TRBV5-1 and TRBJ2-3; 14 bases line up with TRBD2. This CDR3 has 21 amino acids. Looked up from germline, CDR1 is SGHRS and CDR2 is YFSETQ. V gave up 4 bases and J gave up 0 bases; unmatched junction bases: 16. The CDR3 sequence is CASSAQGLAGAFPGSTDTQYF. DNA for the CDR3: TGCGCCAGCAGCGCCCAGGGACTAGCGGGGGCCTTCCCGGGGAGCACAGATACGCAGTATTTT.

The chain carries TRBV5-5 and TRBJ1-5, with D possibly matching TRBD1 (6 bases). Germline V gene sequence: CDR1 SGHKS, CDR2 YYEKEE (reference sequence). The germline V and J ends were trimmed by 0 bases and 6 bases, with 16 bases remaining between them. The CDR3 has 16 residues. The CDR3 reads CASSLGPGHLVQPQHF. The CDR3 nucleotides read TGTGCCAGCAGCTTGGGTCCGGGACACCTCGTTCAGCCCCAGCATTTT.

The chain uses TRBV4-1 and TRBJ1-2; the D is unclear. In germline, CDR1 is MGHRA, CDR2 YSYEKL. This CDR3 region has 18 residues. With 1 base removed from V and 0 bases from J, the gap between germline ends came to 18 bases. CDR3 sequence reads: CASSQVYQRQLTNYGYTF. The CDR3 coding sequence is TGCGCCAGCAGCCAAGTATATCAGAGGCAGCTGACTAACTATGGCTACACCTTC.

This clonotype came up a few times. The J gene is TRBJ1-2, the V gene TRBV6-1; D remains unclear. Trimming removed 2 bases from V and 4 bases from J, with 14 bases in between. This CDR3 has 15 amino acids. In germline, CDR1 is MNHNS, CDR2 SASEGT. The CDR3 nucleotides read TGTGCCAGCAGTGAACCCCCATTAACGGTCTATGGCTACACCTTC. The encoded protein is CASSEPPLTVYGYTF.

CDR3 amino acids: CSVPVSGANVLTF. The CDR3 bases are TGCAGCGTCCCAGTGTCTGGGGCCAACGTCCTGACTTTC. This sequence joins TRBV29-1 and TRBJ2-6; no definite D call. Trimming pared 6 bases from V and 1 base from J, leaving 7 bases between. Germline-derived CDR1 and CDR2 are SQVTM and ANQGSEA. CDR3 length equals 13 residues.

The genes are TRBV5-1 and TRBJ2-2; 8 bases align to TRBD1. CDR1 and CDR2 from the germline V gene are SGHRS and YFSETQ. V shed 4 bases and J 4 bases; nucleotides not matched to a gene: 9. The CDR3 contains 16 residues. CDR3 loop: CASSPHGTGITGELFF. The CDR3 DNA follows: TGCGCCAGCAGCCCTCATGGGACAGGAATCACCGGGGAGCTGTTTTTT.

J is TRBJ1-5 and V is TRBV28; a possible D gene is TRBD1 (5 bases). Trimming stripped 5 bases from V and 9 bases from J, with 20 bases between. In germline, CDR1 is MDHEN, CDR2 SYDVKM. This CDR3 comprises 15 residues. The CDR3 sequence is CASSREPQGLGPQHF. CDR3 bases: TGTGCCAGCAGTCGGGAGCCGCAGGGCTTGGGGCCCCAGCATTTT.

The rearrangement links TRBV12-3 or TRBV12-4 to TRBJ1-4; D uncertain. V lost 7 bases and J 5 bases, leaving 11 bases between the germline ends. The length of the CDR3 is 13 residues. The CDR3 loop reads CASNIQGNEKLFF. CDR3 nucleotides: TGTGCCAGCAATATACAAGGAAATGAAAAACTGTTTTTT.

J is TRBJ2-3 and V is TRBV3-1, with 9 bases identical to TRBD1. From germline, CDR1 is LGHDT and CDR2 YNNKEL (reference sequence). V shed 3 bases and J 3 bases; nucleotides not matched to a gene: 7. The CDR3 sequence is 16 residues long. The CDR3 here is CASSHQGDRVTDTQYF. The CDR3 DNA reads TGTGCCAGCAGCCACCAAGGGGACAGGGTAACAGATACGCAGTATTTT.

This clonotype was seen only a few times. The V gene is TRBV29-1, the J gene TRBJ2-7; D gene unclear. The CDR3 sequence is 14 residues long. The V end was cut by 4 bases, the J end by 3 bases, with 16 bases between. Looked up from germline, CDR1 is SQVTM and CDR2 is ANQGSEA. The CDR3 sequence: CSVVWRAKVYEQYF. CDR3 sequence (DNA): TGCAGCGTTGTGTGGAGAGCTAAAGTCTACGAGCAGTACTTC.

This rearrangement joins TRBV14 to TRBJ2-6; no definite D call. In germline, CDR1 is SGHDN, CDR2 FVKESK. V lost 3 bases, J lost 4 bases, and 10 bases lay in between. The CDR3 sequence is 15 residues long. The CDR3 spells CASSHQPDGANVLTF. CDR3 DNA: TGTGCCAGCAGCCACCAGCCGGACGGGGCCAACGTCCTGACTTTC. The entire variable domain, with the rest obtained from reference TRBV14 and TRBJ2-6, is as follows: EAGVTQFPSHSVIEKGQTVTLRCDPISGHDNLYWYRRVMGKEIKFLLHFVKESKQDESGMPNNRFLAERTGGTYSTLKVQPAELEDSGVYFCASSHQPDGANVLTFGAGSRLTVL.

This sequence joins TRBV9 and TRBJ2-3, with a tentative D call TRBD1 (6 bases). V lost 1 base and J lost 7, with 13 bases in between. This CDR3 is built from 14 residues. CDR1 is SGDLS and CDR2 is YYNGEE in the germline V gene. The CDR3 DNA sequence: TGTGCCAGCAGCGTAAGTCCAGGGGAGAATACGCAGTATTTT. Its translation: CASSVSPGENTQYF.

The rearrangement joins TRBV5-1 to TRBJ2-7, with D maybe TRBD2 (5 bases). The CDR3 sequence is 16 residues long. From germline, CDR1 is SGHRS and CDR2 YFSETQ. Trimming pared 4 bases from V and 5 bases from J, leaving 22 bases between. The CDR3 coding sequence is TGCGCCAGCAGCCACCGGGATCTAAGAATGACCAACGAGCAGTACTTC. Translation gives CASSHRDLRMTNEQYF.

This clonotype was observed a handful of times. The V gene is TRBV7-8, the J gene TRBJ2-3; TRBD2 agrees at 12 bases. Looked up from germline, CDR1 is SGHVS and CDR2 is FQNEAQ. The CDR3 is 16 amino acids. V lost 5 bases and J lost 3; bases outside the gene matches: 6. This chain's CDR3 is CASSPSGRAGTDTQYF. The DNA for the CDR3 is TGTGCCAGCAGCCCTAGCGGGAGGGCCGGGACAGATACGCAGTATTTT.

There are a few counts of this clonotype. This chain's CDR3 is CASSSQGQGVSEAFF. The CDR3 coding sequence is TGTGCCAGCAGCAGTCAAGGACAGGGGGTCTCTGAAGCTTTCTTT. V gene TRBV12-3 or TRBV12-4 combines with J gene TRBJ1-1; 10 positions agree with TRBD1. V dropped 6 bases and J dropped 6; count of bases not matched to a gene: 10. CDR3 length: 15 residues.

V gene TRBV6-5 combines with J gene TRBJ1-6; 10 nucleotides line up with TRBD1. From germline, CDR1 is MNHEY and CDR2 SVGAGI. The CDR3 covers 15 residues. The V segment lost 2 bases and the J segment 14 bases; nucleotides outside the gene matches: 9. CDR3 DNA sequence: TGTGCCAGCAGTTACACCGGGACAGGGGAGCTAGCCCTCCACTTT. Translated, it gives CASSYTGTGELALHF.

Only a few counts were recorded for this clonotype. The CDR3 protein is CASKVGLSGANVLTF. The CDR3 nucleotides are TGTGCCAGCAAAGTAGGGCTTAGTGGGGCCAACGTCCTGACTTTC. The V gene is TRBV6-6, the J gene TRBJ2-6; D not resolved. Trimming shortened V by 7 bases and J by 3 bases, and 13 bases separated the two germline ends. Germline V gene sequence: CDR1 MNHNY, CDR2 SVGAGI (reference sequence). The CDR3 contains 15 residues.